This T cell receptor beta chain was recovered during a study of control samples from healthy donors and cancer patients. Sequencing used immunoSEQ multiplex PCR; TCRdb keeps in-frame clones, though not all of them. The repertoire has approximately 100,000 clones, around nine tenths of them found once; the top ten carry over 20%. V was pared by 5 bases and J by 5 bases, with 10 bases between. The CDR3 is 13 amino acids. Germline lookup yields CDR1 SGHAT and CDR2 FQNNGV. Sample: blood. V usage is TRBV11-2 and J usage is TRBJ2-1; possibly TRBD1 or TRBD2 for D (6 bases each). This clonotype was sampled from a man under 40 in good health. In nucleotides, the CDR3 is TGTGCCAGCAGCATCGGGGGCCACAATGAGCAGTTCTTC. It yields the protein CASSIGGHNEQFF.